Listed below are T cell receptor beta chains from one sample, sequenced in a study of molecular identifiers for immune sequencing clone quantification. One entry per CDR3 protein results from TCRdb running MiXCR on the PCR reads. The repertoire holds approximately 550,000 distinct CDR3 sequences, with about 21% as singletons. What was sequenced was naive CD8+ T cells from blood, with Jurkat cell RNA spiked in. The receptors derive from a human donor in good health. Some libraries in this study had Jurkat cell RNA spiked in. CDR3s include the opening cysteine and the closing phenylalanine or tryptophan. The order of the fields is V gene, CDR3 length, clone size, J gene, D gene, CDR3 DNA, CDR3 protein. D genes are given only for firm matches. Only some rows state a clone size, as once, few, many or a class for expanded clones.

TRBV7-2	21	few	TRBJ2-2	TRBD1	TGTGCCAACAGCGAAGCGTTAGGAGGATTCAGAGGACAGGGCGGCACCGGGGGGCTGTTTTTT	CANSEALGGFRGQGGTGGLFF
TRBV7-6	15	NA	TRBJ2-3	TRBD2	TGTGCCAGCAGGACTAGCGGGGCTAACACAGATACGCAGTATTTT	CASRTSGANTDTQYF
TRBV6-2/TRBV6-3	14	few	TRBJ2-5	NA	TGTGCCAGCAGTTACAGCGGGTACCAAGAGACCCAGTACTTC	CASSYSGYQETQYF
TRBV29-1	17	NA	TRBJ1-3	NA	TGCAGCGTTGAAGATTGGGATTACAGGGATGGCGGAGACACCATATATTTT	CSVEDWDYRDGGDTIYF
TRBV7-2	14	NA	TRBJ2-3	NA	TGTGCCAGCAGTTGGCGGGGTGGCACAGATACGCAGTATTTT	CASSWRGGTDTQYF
TRBV29-1	13	many	TRBJ2-7	TRBD1	TGCAGCGTAGCAAGACAGGGCTCCTACGAGCAGTACTTC	CSVARQGSYEQYF
TRBV27	14	few	TRBJ2-4	NA	TGTGCCAGCAGTTTACCCCCGCAGGGATGCATTCAGTACTTC	CASSLPPQGCIQYF
TRBV27	14	few	TRBJ1-1	NA	TGTGCCAGCAGTCCGACTAGGGGTGGCACTGAAGCTTTCTTT	CASSPTRGGTEAFF
TRBV19	15	NA	TRBJ1-3	TRBD1	TGTGCCAGTAGGGCCGGGACAGTCTCTGGAAACACCATATATTTT	CASRAGTVSGNTIYF
TRBV6-5	13	many	TRBJ2-3	NA	TGTGCCAGCAGCCCGGACCACACAGATACGCAGTATTTT	CASSPDHTDTQYF
TRBV6-2/TRBV6-3	13	NA	TRBJ2-7	NA	TGTGCCAGCAGCTTTCCGGGTTTATACGAGCAGTACTTC	CASSFPGLYEQYF
TRBV11-2	19	NA	TRBJ2-5	TRBD2	TGTGCCAGCAGCTCTAATCTTTTTACCGGGACTAGCGGTGAACAGTCCCAGTACTTC	CASSSNLFTGTSGEQSQYF
TRBV3-1	18	NA	TRBJ1-4	NA	TGTGCCAGCAGCCAAGTCCCCCGGGGGGGCATCTTTAATGAAAAACTGTTTTTT	CASSQVPRGGIFNEKLFF
TRBV20-1	14	few	TRBJ2-5	TRBD1	TGCAGTGCTAGGTTGGACAGGGATATTGAGACCCAGTACTTC	CSARLDRDIETQYF
TRBV5-4	14	few	TRBJ2-3	NA	TGTGCCAGCAGTCTTACAGATCGGGTCGATACGCAGTATTTT	CASSLTDRVDTQYF
TRBV12-3/TRBV12-4	14	NA	TRBJ2-3	NA	TGTGCCAGCACCTCCGGACTCCTAACAGATACGCAGTATTTT	CASTSGLLTDTQYF
TRBV5-1	14	NA	TRBJ2-7	NA	TGCGCCAGCCACGGCGGGGCGGGGTCCAGGGAGCAGTACTTC	CASHGGAGSREQYF
TRBV30	18	many	TRBJ2-1	TRBD2	TGTGCCCCCCTGCCGGAGCGAGGGACTAGCGGGAGATACAATGAGCAGTTCTTC	CAPLPERGTSGRYNEQFF
TRBV6-2/TRBV6-3	13	few	TRBJ1-1	NA	TGTGCCAGCAGTTTTTTTTCGAACACTGAAGCTTTCTTT	CASSFFSNTEAFF
TRBV19	13	many	TRBJ1-1	NA	TGTGCCAGTAGTCATGGGTTGAACACTGAAGCTTTCTTT	CASSHGLNTEAFF
TRBV6-2/TRBV6-3	14	few	TRBJ1-1	NA	TGTGCCAGCAGCCCGGACCTGATGAACACTGAAGCTTTCTTT	CASSPDLMNTEAFF
TRBV20-1	15	many	TRBJ2-7	TRBD2	TGCAGTGCCCCGGGATTACTAGCGGGAGAGTACGAGCAGTACTTC	CSAPGLLAGEYEQYF
TRBV9	14	NA	TRBJ1-3	NA	TGTGCCAGCAGCGGGTGGGAATCTGGAAACACCATATATTTT	CASSGWESGNTIYF
TRBV7-9	14	NA	TRBJ2-7	NA	TGTGCCAGCAGCAGGGGGGACAGACCCTACGAGCAGTACTTC	CASSRGDRPYEQYF
TRBV5-6	16	many	TRBJ1-5	TRBD1	TGTGCCAGCAGCACCCGGGACAGGGGGTGGGGACAGCCCCAGCATTTT	CASSTRDRGWGQPQHF
TRBV28	13	few	TRBJ2-2	NA	TGTGCCAGCACCACAGGGTTCACCGGGGAGCTGTTTTTT	CASTTGFTGELFF
TRBV29-1	13	NA	TRBJ2-1	TRBD2	TGCAGCGGTCTAGCGGGAGTTCTCAATGAGCAGTTCTTC	CSGLAGVLNEQFF
TRBV7-2	14	many	TRBJ2-3	NA	TGTGCCAGCAGCTATATAGGAGGCACAGATACGCAGTATTTT	CASSYIGGTDTQYF
TRBV4-3	15	few	TRBJ1-1	TRBD1	TGCGCCAGCAACGATGGACAGGGCTTGAACACTGAAGCTTTCTTT	CASNDGQGLNTEAFF
TRBV12-3/TRBV12-4	15	NA	TRBJ1-1	NA	TGTGCCAGCAGTTCTTTGGGGACGTTGAACACTGAAGCTTTCTTT	CASSSLGTLNTEAFF
TRBV10-3	14	few	TRBJ1-1	NA	TGTGCCATCAGTGAGTCAGGCGTGAACACTGAAGCTTTCTTT	CAISESGVNTEAFF
TRBV29-1	16	many	TRBJ2-2	TRBD1	TGCAGCGTTGAAGATCGGGGGACAGGCAACCCCGGGGAGCTGTTTTTT	CSVEDRGTGNPGELFF
TRBV6-5	15	many	TRBJ1-1	NA	TGTGCCAGCAGTTACTCGAATTTTGGCGCCACTGAAGCTTTCTTT	CASSYSNFGATEAFF
TRBV2	15	NA	TRBJ2-7	NA	TGTGCCAGCAGTGAGATCAGAATGTCAAGCTACGAGCAGTACTTC	CASSEIRMSSYEQYF
TRBV19	15	NA	TRBJ1-1	NA	TGTGCCAGTAGTATTTTTGCGGGGGAGGCGGCTGAAGCTTTCTTT	CASSIFAGEAAEAFF
TRBV28	15	NA	TRBJ1-1	NA	TGTGCCAGCAGTACCCCGACAGGTCAGGACACTGAAGCTTTCTTT	CASSTPTGQDTEAFF
TRBV27	16	many	TRBJ1-2	TRBD1	TGTGCCAGCAGTTCCCTGGGGGAGACAGGGGAGGATGGCTACACCTTC	CASSSLGETGEDGYTF
TRBV7-9	13	many	TRBJ2-2	NA	TGTGCCAGCAGCCGGGATTACACCGGGGAGCTGTTTTTT	CASSRDYTGELFF
TRBV6-2/TRBV6-3	18	NA	TRBJ1-5	TRBD1	TGTGCCAGCAGCCCAACCGACAGGGTGGTTTTCAGCAATCAGCCCCAGCATTTT	CASSPTDRVVFSNQPQHF
TRBV30	14	NA	TRBJ2-5	NA	TGTGCCTGGAGTGTAACAGGGCGTCACGACACCCAGTACTTC	CAWSVTGRHDTQYF
TRBV11-2	15	NA	TRBJ2-7	TRBD2	TGTGCCAGCAGCTTAGAGTGGCTAGCGGGGGGGGAGCAGTACTTC	CASSLEWLAGGEQYF